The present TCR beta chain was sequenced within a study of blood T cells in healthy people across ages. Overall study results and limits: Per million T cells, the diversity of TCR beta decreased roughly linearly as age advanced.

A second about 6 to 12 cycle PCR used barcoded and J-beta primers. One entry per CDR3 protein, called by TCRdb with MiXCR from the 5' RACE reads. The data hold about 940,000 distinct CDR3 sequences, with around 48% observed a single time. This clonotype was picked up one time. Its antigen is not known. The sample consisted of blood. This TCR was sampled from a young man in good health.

The CDR3 here is CASSPSPNSYNEQFF. CDR3 nucleotides: TGCGCCAGCAGTCCCAGCCCGAACTCCTACAATGAGCAGTTCTTC. The chain employs TRBV5-1 and TRBJ2-1, with D hard to call. V lost 5 bases, J lost 0 bases, and 12 bases lay in between. The CDR3 consists of 15 residues. Per the germline V gene, CDR1 is SGHRS and CDR2 is YFSETQ.